Sequencing of this T cell receptor (beta chain) was carried out in a study of beta chain features in type 1 diabetes. Study findings and constraints: Cells with high TCR expression could be over-represented when cDNA is sequenced. Within each of all four CD4+ subsets, Type 1 diabetes patients had TCRB CDR3s that were moderately but significantly shorter.

For this clone: Its specificity is not known.

In germline, CDR1 is MDHEN, CDR2 SYDVKM. V shed 7 bases and J 4 bases; nucleotides not matched to a gene: 9. The CDR3 runs 16 residues. Expressed TCRB transcripts were sequenced after all isolated RNA was converted to cDNA. Method: immunoSEQ multiplex PCR; TCRdb's copy keeps in-frame clones and lacks some. The data show about 660,000 clones, over 12% seen once. Every single donor gave one heparinised blood draw, and these averaged approximately 100 mL. The material sequenced was naive CD4+ T cells from blood. The V gene is TRBV28, the J gene TRBJ2-5, with 13 bases that match TRBD2. The receptor's source is a man aged 18 to 30 with type 1 diabetes. DNA for the CDR3: TGTGCCAGCAAAAGGGGACTAGCGGGAAGGGGAGAGACCCAGTACTTC. Translation gives CASKRGLAGRGETQYF.